This TCR beta chain was sequenced during a study of molecular identifiers for immune sequencing clone quantification. About the study: Naive CD8 cell RNA, from 20,000 or 100,000 cells, was split five ways in replicates, with four sequenced. Study-level findings and limits: Detecting spiked Jurkat TCR RNA from one cell among 950,000 to 1,000,000 naive cells was reportedly possible.

The CDR3 runs 15 residues. The germline V and J ends were trimmed by 3 bases and 1 base, with 12 bases remaining between them. Germline V CDR1 and CDR2: MDHEN, SYDVKM. Each CDR3 protein gets one entry after TCRdb re-called the PCR reads with MiXCR. The table shows about half a million distinct CDR3 sequences, with about 26% occurring only once. Many counts were recorded for this clonotype. Its antigen is currently unknown. The specimen sequenced was naive CD8+ T cells from blood, with Jurkat cell RNA spiked in. Subset meaning: FACS-sorted CD8+CD4-CCR7+CD45RA+ naive T cells. The chain recombines TRBV28 with TRBJ1-1, with D possibly TRBD1 on 6 matching bases. The origin of this receptor is a human donor in good health. Some libraries in this study had Jurkat cell RNA spiked in. The CDR3 loop reads CASSFGVQGNTEAFF. Written as DNA, the CDR3 is TGTGCCAGCAGTTTCGGTGTACAGGGGAACACTGAAGCTTTCTTT.